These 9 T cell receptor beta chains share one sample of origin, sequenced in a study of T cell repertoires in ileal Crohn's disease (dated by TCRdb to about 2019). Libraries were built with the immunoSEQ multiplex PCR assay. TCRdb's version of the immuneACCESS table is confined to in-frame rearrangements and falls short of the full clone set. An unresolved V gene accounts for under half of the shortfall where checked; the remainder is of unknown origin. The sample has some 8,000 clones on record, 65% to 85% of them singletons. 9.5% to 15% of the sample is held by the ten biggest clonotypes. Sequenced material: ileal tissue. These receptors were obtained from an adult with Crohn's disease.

This chain's CDR3 is CASSLLMAEIYGYTF. DNA for the CDR3: TGTGCCAGCAGCTTGCTCATGGCAGAGATCTATGGCTACACCTTC. The V call is TRBV7-2, the J call TRBJ1-2; no firm D call. Germline-derived CDR1 and CDR2 are SGHTA and FQGNSA. V was cut by 3 bases and J by 4 bases, with 15 bases left in between. The CDR3 has 15 residues.

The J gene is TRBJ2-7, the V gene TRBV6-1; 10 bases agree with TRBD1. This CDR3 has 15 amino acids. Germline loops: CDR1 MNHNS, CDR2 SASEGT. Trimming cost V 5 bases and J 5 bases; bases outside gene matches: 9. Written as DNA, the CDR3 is TGTGCCAGCAGTCCGCGGACAGGGGGTATCGACGAGCAGTACTTC. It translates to CASSPRTGGIDEQYF.

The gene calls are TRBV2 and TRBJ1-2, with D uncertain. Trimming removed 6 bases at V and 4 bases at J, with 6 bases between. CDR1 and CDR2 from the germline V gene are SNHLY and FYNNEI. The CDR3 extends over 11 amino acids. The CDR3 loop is CASSYIYGYTF. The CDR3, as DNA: TGTGCCAGCAGCTACATCTATGGCTACACCTTC.

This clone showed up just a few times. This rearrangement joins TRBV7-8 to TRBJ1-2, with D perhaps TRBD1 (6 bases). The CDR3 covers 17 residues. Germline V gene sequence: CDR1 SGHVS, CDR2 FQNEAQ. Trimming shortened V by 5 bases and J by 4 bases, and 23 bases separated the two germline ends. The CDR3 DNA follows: TGTGCCAGCAGCCCCCTGTCCCTGCAGGGGTATTCCTATGGCTACACCTTC. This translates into CASSPLSLQGYSYGYTF.

CDR3: CASSPDYGQVQNQGYTF. CDR3 nucleotides: TGCGCCAGCAGCCCCGATTATGGACAGGTCCAAAATCAGGGCTACACCTTC. The chain couples TRBV4-3 to TRBJ1-2, with TRBD1 identical over 7 bases. The CDR3 has 17 amino acids. With V trimmed by 4 bases and J by 8 bases, 19 bases remained unmatched. Germline V lookup: CDR1 LGHNA, CDR2 YSLEER.

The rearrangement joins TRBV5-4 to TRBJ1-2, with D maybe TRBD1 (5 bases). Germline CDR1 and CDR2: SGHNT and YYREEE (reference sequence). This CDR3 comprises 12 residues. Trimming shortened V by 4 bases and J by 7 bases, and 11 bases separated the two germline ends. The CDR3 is CASSPDSSGYTF. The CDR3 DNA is TGTGCCAGCAGCCCCGACAGTAGTGGCTACACCTTC.

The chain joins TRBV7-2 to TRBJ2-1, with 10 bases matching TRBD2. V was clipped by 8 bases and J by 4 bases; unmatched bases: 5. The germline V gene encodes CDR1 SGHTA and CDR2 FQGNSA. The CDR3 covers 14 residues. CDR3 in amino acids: CASASSGRYNEQFF. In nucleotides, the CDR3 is TGTGCCAGCGCATCTAGCGGGAGATACAATGAGCAGTTCTTC.

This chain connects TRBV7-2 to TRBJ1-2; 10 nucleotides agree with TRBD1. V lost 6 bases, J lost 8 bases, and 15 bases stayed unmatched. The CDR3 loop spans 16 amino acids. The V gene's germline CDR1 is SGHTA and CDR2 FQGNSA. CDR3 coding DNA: TGTGCCAGCAGGCAGTCACTGGGACAGGGGCTAGAAGGCTACACCTTC. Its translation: CASRQSLGQGLEGYTF.

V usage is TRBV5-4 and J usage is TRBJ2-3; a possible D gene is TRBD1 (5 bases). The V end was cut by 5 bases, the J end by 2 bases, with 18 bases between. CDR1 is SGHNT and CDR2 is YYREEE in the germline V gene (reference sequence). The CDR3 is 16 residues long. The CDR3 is CASSFGAGSVTDTQYF. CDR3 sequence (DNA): TGTGCCAGCAGTTTTGGGGCAGGATCTGTCACAGATACGCAGTATTTT.